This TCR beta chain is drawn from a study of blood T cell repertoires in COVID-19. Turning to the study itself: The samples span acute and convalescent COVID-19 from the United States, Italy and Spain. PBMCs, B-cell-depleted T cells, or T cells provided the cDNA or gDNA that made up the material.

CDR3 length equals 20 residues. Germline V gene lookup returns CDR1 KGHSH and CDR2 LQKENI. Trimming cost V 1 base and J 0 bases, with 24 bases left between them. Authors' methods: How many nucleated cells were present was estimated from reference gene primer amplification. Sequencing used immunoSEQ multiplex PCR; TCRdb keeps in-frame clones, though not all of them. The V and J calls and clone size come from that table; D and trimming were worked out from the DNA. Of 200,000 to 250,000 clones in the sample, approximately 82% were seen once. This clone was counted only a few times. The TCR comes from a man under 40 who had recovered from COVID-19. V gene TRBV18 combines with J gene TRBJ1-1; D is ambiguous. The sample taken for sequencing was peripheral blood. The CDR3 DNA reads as TGTGCCAGCTCACCACTCCAGAGCGGTTTGGGGTGGCCGATGAACACTGAAGCTTTCTTT. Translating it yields CASSPLQSGLGWPMNTEAFF.